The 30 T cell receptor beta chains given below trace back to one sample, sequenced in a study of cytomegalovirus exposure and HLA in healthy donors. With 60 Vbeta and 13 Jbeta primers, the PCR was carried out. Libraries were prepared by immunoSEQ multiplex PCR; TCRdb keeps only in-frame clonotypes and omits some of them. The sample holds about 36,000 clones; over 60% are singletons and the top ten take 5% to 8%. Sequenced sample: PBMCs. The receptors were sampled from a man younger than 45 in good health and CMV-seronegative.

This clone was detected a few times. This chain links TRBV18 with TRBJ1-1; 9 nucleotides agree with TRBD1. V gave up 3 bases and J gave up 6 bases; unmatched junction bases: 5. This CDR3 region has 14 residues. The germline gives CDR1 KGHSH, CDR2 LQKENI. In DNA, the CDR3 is TGTGCCAGCTCACCGGGACAGGGAGGATCTGAAGCTTTCTTT. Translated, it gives CASSPGQGGSEAFF. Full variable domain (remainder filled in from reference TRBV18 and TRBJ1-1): NAGVMQNPRHLVRRRGQEARLRCSPMKGHSHVYWYRQLPEEGLKFMVYLQKENIIDESGMPKERFSAEFPKEGPSILRIQQVVRGDSAAYFCASSPGQGGSEAFFGQGTRLTVV.

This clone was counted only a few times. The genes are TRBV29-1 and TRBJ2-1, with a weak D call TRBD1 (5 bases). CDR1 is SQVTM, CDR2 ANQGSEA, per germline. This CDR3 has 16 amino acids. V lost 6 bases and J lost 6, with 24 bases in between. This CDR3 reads CSVPNAWVQGSNEQFF. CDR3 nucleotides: TGCAGCGTCCCTAACGCTTGGGTTCAGGGTAGCAATGAGCAGTTCTTC.

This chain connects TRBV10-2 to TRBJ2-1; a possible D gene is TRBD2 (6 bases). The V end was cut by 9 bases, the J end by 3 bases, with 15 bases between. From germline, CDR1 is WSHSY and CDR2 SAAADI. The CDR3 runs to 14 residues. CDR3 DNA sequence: TGCGCCAGTTCCCCTGGCGGGGTCTACAATGAGCAGTTCTTC. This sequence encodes CASSPGGVYNEQFF.

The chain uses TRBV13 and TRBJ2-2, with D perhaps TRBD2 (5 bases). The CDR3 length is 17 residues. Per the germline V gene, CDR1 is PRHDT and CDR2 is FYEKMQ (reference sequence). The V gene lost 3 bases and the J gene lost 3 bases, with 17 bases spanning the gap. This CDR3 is CASSFPPGSGYTGELFF. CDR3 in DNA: TGTGCCAGCAGCTTCCCCCCGGGAAGCGGATACACCGGGGAGCTGTTTTTT.

Written as DNA, the CDR3 is TGTGCCAGCTCACCCGAAGGGAGCTATAATTCACCCCTCCACTTT. The encoded protein is CASSPEGSYNSPLHF. This chain connects TRBV18 to TRBJ1-6; D gene unclear. This CDR3 spans 15 amino acids. Per the germline V gene, CDR1 is KGHSH and CDR2 is LQKENI. V was shortened by 3 bases and J by 3 bases, with 9 bases between the two germline ends. The entire variable domain, with the rest obtained from reference TRBV18 and TRBJ1-6, is as follows: NAGVMQNPRHLVRRRGQEARLRCSPMKGHSHVYWYRQLPEEGLKFMVYLQKENIIDESGMPKERFSAEFPKEGPSILRIQQVVRGDSAAYFCASSPEGSYNSPLHFGNGTRLTVT.

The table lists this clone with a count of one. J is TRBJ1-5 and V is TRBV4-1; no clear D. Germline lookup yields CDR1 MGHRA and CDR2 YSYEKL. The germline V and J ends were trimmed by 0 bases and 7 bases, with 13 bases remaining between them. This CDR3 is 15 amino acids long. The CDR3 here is CASSQEPGTRQPQHF. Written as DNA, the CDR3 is TGCGCCAGCAGCCAAGAACCAGGCACCCGGCAGCCCCAGCATTTT.

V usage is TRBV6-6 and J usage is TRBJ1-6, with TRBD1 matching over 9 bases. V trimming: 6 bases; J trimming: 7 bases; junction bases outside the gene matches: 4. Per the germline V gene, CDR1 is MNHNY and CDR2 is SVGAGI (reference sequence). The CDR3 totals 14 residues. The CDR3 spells CASSRDRENSPLHF. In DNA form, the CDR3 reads TGTGCCAGCAGCCGGGACAGGGAAAATTCACCCCTCCACTTT.

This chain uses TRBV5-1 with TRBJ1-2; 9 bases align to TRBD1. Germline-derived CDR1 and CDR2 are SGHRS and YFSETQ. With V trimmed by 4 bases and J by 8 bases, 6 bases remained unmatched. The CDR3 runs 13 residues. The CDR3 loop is CASSPGQGSGYTF. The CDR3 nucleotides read TGCGCCAGCAGCCCCGGACAGGGGAGCGGCTACACCTTC.

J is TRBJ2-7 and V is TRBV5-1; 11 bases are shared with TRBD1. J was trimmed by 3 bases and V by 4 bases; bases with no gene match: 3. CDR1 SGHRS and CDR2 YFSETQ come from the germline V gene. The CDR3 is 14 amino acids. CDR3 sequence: CASSTGTGGYEQYF. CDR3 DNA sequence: TGCGCCAGCAGCACTGGGACAGGGGGCTACGAGCAGTACTTC. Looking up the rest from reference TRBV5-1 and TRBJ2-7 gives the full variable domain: KAGVTQTPRYLIKTRGQQVTLSCSPISGHRSVSWYQQTPGQGLQFLFEYFSETQRNKGNFPGRFSGRQFSNSRSEMNVSTLELGDSALYLCASSTGTGGYEQYFGPGTRLTVT.

The CDR3 nucleotides read TGCGCCAGCAGTCTTCCGCGAGCAGATACGCAGTATTTT. Encoded protein: CASSLPRADTQYF. The chain carries TRBV10-2 and TRBJ2-3; unclear D gene. In germline, CDR1 is WSHSY, CDR2 SAAADI. The CDR3 has 13 residues. The ends were cut back, 5 bases at V and 4 bases at J, with 10 bases in the middle.

CDR3 region: CASSVEITQDTEAFF. As DNA, the CDR3 is TGTGCCAGCAGCGTAGAAATTACCCAGGACACTGAAGCTTTCTTT. This chain connects TRBV9 to TRBJ1-1; no reliable D call. This CDR3 is 15 amino acids long. Germline CDR1 SGDLS, CDR2 YYNGEE. Trimming took off 0 bases at V and 3 bases at J, with 12 bases between the two ends.

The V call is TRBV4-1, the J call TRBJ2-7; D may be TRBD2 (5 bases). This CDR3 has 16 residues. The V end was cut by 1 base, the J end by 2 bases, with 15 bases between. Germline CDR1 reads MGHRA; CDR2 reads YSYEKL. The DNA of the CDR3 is TGCGCCAGCAGCCAAGCTATCGGAGGTGGTGCCTACGAGCAGTACTTC. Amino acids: CASSQAIGGGAYEQYF.

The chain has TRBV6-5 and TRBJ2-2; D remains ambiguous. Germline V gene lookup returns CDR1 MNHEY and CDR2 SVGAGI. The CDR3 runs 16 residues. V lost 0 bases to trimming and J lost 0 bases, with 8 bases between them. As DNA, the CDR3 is TGTGCCAGCAGTTACTCGCGGCGCGCGAACACCGGGGAGCTGTTTTTT. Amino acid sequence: CASSYSRRANTGELFF.

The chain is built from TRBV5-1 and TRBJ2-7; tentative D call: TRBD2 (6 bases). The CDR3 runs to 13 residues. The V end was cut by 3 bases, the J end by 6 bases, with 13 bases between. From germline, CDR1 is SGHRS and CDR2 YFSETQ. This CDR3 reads CASSSGSPGEQYF. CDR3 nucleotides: TGCGCCAGCAGCTCCGGGAGCCCTGGCGAGCAGTACTTC.

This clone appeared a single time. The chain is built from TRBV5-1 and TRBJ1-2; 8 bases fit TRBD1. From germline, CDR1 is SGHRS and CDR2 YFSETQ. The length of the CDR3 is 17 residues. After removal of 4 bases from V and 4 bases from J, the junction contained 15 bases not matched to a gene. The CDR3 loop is CASSPMPPGQVVYGYTF. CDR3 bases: TGCGCCAGCAGCCCAATGCCTCCGGGACAGGTAGTCTATGGCTACACCTTC.

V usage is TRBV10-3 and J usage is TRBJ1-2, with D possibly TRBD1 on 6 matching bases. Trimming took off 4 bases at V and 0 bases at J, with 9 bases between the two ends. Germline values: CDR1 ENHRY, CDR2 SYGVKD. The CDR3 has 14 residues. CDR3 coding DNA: TGTGCCATCAGTGGGTACAGGGCTAACTATGGCTACACCTTC. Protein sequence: CAISGYRANYGYTF.

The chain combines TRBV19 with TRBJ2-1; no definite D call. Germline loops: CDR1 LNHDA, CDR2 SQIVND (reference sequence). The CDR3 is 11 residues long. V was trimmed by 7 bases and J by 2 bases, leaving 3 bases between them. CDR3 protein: CASNTYNEQFF. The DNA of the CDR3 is TGTGCCAGTAACACCTACAATGAGCAGTTCTTC. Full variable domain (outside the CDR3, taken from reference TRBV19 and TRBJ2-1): DGGITQSPKYLFRKEGQNVTLSCEQNLNHDAMYWYRQDPGQGLRLIYYSQIVNDFQKGDIAEGYSVSREKKESFPLTVTSAQKNPTAFYLCASNTYNEQFFGPGTRLTVL.

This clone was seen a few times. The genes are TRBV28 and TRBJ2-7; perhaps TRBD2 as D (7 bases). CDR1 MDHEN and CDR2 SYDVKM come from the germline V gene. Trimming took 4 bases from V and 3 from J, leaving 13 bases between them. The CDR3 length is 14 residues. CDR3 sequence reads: CASSSTGGGYEQYF. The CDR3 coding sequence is TGTGCCAGCAGTTCCACGGGGGGCGGCTACGAGCAGTACTTC.

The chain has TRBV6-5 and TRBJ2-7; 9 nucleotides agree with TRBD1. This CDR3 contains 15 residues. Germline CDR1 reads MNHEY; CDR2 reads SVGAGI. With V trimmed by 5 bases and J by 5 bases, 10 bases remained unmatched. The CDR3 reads CASSQTGTGYDEQYF. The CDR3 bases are TGTGCCAGCAGTCAAACCGGGACAGGGTACGACGAGCAGTACTTC.

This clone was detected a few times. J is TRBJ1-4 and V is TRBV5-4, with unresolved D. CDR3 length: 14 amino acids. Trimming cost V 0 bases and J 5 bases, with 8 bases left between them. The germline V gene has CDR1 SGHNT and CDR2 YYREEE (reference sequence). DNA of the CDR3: TGTGCCAGCAGCTTGGCCTCCCGGAATGAAAAACTGTTTTTT. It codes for CASSLASRNEKLFF.

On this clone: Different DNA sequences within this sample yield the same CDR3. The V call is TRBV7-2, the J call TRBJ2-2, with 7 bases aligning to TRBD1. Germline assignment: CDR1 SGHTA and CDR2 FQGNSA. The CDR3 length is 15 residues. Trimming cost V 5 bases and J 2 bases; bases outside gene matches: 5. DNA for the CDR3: TGTGCCAGCAGCCGGGACAGTTCAAACACCGGGGAGCTGTTTTTT. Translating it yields CASSRDSSNTGELFF.

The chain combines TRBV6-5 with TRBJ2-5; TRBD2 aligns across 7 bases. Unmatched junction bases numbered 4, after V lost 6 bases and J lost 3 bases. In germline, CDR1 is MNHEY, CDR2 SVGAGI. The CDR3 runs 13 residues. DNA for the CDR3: TGTGCCAGCAGCCCCGGGACTAAAGAGACCCAGTACTTC. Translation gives CASSPGTKETQYF.

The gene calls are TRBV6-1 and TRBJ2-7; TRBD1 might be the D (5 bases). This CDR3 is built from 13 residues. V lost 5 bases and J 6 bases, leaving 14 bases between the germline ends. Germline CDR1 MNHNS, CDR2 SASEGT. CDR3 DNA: TGTGCCAGCAGTCGGACACTCCAGCCCGAGCAGTACTTC. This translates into CASSRTLQPEQYF.

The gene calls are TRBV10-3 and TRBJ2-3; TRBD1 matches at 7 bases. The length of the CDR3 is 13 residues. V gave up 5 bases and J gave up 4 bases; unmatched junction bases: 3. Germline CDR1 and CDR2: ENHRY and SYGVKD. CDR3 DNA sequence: TGTGCCATCAGTTATACAGGGGCAGATACGCAGTATTTT. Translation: CAISYTGADTQYF.

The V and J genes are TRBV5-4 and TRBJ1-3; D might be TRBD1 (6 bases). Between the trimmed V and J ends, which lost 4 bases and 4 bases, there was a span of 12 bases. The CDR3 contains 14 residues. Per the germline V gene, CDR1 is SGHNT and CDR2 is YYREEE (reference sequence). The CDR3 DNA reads TGTGCCAGCAGCCTCTGGGACATAGGAAACACCATATATTTT. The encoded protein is CASSLWDIGNTIYF.

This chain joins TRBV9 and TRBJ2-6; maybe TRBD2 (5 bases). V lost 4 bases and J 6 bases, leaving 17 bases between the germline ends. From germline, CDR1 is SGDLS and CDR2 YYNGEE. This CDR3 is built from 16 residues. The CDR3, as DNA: TGTGCCAGCAGCTCCAGACTCCTAGCTGCGGCCAACGTCCTGACTTTC. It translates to CASSSRLLAAANVLTF.

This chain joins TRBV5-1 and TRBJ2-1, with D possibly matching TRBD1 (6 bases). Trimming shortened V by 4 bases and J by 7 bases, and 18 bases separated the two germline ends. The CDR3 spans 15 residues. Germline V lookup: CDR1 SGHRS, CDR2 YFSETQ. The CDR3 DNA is TGCGCCAGCAGCCTTCGGGCAGGGGAGTGGAATGAGCAGTTCTTC. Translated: CASSLRAGEWNEQFF. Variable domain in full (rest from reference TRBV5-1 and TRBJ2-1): KAGVTQTPRYLIKTRGQQVTLSCSPISGHRSVSWYQQTPGQGLQFLFEYFSETQRNKGNFPGRFSGRQFSNSRSEMNVSTLELGDSALYLCASSLRAGEWNEQFFGPGTRLTVL.

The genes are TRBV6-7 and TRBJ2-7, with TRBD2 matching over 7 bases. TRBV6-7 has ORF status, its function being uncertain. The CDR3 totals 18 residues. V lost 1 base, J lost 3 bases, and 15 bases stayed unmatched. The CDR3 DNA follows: TGTGCCAGCAGTTACTGGAAACCCCCTAGCGGAGAGTTCTACGAGCAGTACTTC. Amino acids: CASSYWKPPSGEFYEQYF.

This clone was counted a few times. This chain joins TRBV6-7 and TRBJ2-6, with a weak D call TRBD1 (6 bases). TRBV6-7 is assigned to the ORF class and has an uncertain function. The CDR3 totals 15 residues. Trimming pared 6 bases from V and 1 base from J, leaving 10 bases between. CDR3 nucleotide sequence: TGTGCCAGCAGCCCTCAGGGGTCTGGGGCCAACGTCCTGACTTTC. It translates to CASSPQGSGANVLTF.

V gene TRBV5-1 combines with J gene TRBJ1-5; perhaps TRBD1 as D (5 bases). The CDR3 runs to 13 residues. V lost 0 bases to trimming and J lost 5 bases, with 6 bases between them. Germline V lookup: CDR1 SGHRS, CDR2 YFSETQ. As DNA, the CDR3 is TGCGCCAGCAGCTTGGCCAGGGATCAGCCCCAGCATTTT. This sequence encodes CASSLARDQPQHF. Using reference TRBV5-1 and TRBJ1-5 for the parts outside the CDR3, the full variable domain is KAGVTQTPRYLIKTRGQQVTLSCSPISGHRSVSWYQQTPGQGLQFLFEYFSETQRNKGNFPGRFSGRQFSNSRSEMNVSTLELGDSALYLCASSLARDQPQHFGDGTRLSIL.